This is a list of T cell receptor beta chains from one sample in a study of T cells in narcolepsy. Repertoires were generated with immunoSEQ multiplex PCR, while TCRdb's copy carries only in-frame clones and drops some. The repertoire holds about 35,000 clones, with around 80% as singletons. The sequenced material came from memory (CD45RA-) CD4+ T cells from blood. These receptors came from a human donor in good health. Each CDR3 is given with its conserved first and last residue. The D gene is left open where the match is weak. A clone size is listed for some rows: how often the clone was seen (once, few, many), or a class if it is expanded.

j_gene: TRBJ2-2; d_gene: -; v_gene: TRBV19; abundance: -; CDR3aa: CASSIDQWGTGELFF; CDR3nt: TGTGCCAGTAGTATAGATCAGTGGGGCACCGGGGAGCTGTTTTTT
j_gene: TRBJ2-2; d_gene: TRBD1; v_gene: TRBV6-5; abundance: -; CDR3aa: CASSYGRGPTGELFF; CDR3nt: TGTGCCAGCAGTTATGGCAGGGGGCCCACCGGGGAGCTGTTTTTT
j_gene: TRBJ2-3; d_gene: TRBD1; v_gene: TRBV30; abundance: -; CDR3aa: CAWSASQGAMTDTQYF; CDR3nt: TGTGCCTGGAGTGCCAGTCAGGGGGCGATGACAGATACGCAGTATTTT
j_gene: TRBJ1-2; d_gene: -; v_gene: TRBV29-1; abundance: -; CDR3aa: CSVRQSLYGYTF; CDR3nt: TGCAGCGTTCGGCAGAGCCTCTATGGCTACACCTTC
j_gene: TRBJ2-7; d_gene: -; v_gene: TRBV7-8; abundance: once; CDR3aa: CASSRILGEQYF; CDR3nt: TGTGCCAGCAGCCGAATCTTGGGCGAGCAGTACTTC
j_gene: TRBJ2-7; d_gene: -; v_gene: TRBV7-2; abundance: -; CDR3aa: CASSFDRLFGEQYF; CDR3nt: TGTGCCAGCAGCTTTGATCGACTCTTTGGGGAGCAGTACTTC
j_gene: TRBJ1-5; d_gene: -; v_gene: TRBV7-8; abundance: -; CDR3aa: CASSLEPSTQHF; CDR3nt: TGTGCCAGCAGCTTAGAGCCGTCGACCCAGCATTTT
j_gene: TRBJ2-7; d_gene: TRBD2; v_gene: TRBV5-4; abundance: -; CDR3aa: CASSLRGVEQYF; CDR3nt: TGTGCCAGCAGCCTACGGGGGGTCGAGCAGTACTTC
j_gene: TRBJ1-2; d_gene: -; v_gene: TRBV27; abundance: -; CDR3aa: CASSPADGFYGYTF; CDR3nt: TGTGCCAGCAGCCCCGCGGACGGATTCTATGGCTACACCTTC
j_gene: TRBJ2-2; d_gene: TRBD1; v_gene: TRBV5-1; abundance: -; CDR3aa: CASSTSQGAGELFF; CDR3nt: TGCGCCAGCAGCACCAGCCAGGGGGCCGGGGAGCTGTTTTTT
j_gene: TRBJ2-3; d_gene: -; v_gene: TRBV5-1; abundance: -; CDR3aa: CASSVARASTDTQYF; CDR3nt: TGCGCCAGCAGCGTGGCAAGGGCAAGCACAGATACGCAGTATTTT
j_gene: TRBJ2-4; d_gene: TRBD2; v_gene: TRBV7-2; abundance: -; CDR3aa: CASSLASSGRGSIQYF; CDR3nt: TGTGCCAGCAGCTTAGCGTCTAGCGGGAGGGGGAGCATTCAGTACTTC
j_gene: TRBJ2-7; d_gene: TRBD1; v_gene: TRBV5-4; abundance: once; CDR3aa: CASSQRTGALSFYEQYF; CDR3nt: TGTGCCAGCAGTCAACGGACAGGGGCCCTTTCCTTCTACGAGCAGTACTTC
j_gene: TRBJ1-4; d_gene: -; v_gene: TRBV6-1; abundance: -; CDR3aa: CASSELGQGILNEKLFF; CDR3nt: TGTGCCAGCAGTGAATTGGGGCAGGGGATCCTAAATGAAAAACTGTTTTTT
j_gene: TRBJ2-7; d_gene: -; v_gene: TRBV11-2; abundance: -; CDR3aa: CASSSPRISSYEQYF; CDR3nt: TGTGCCAGCAGCTCCCCGAGGATTTCCTCCTACGAGCAGTACTTC
j_gene: TRBJ2-1; d_gene: -; v_gene: TRBV4-1; abundance: -; CDR3aa: CASSQDLTGQKAIEQFF; CDR3nt: TGCGCCAGCAGCCAAGATCTAACAGGCCAAAAGGCCATTGAGCAGTTCTTC
j_gene: TRBJ2-1; d_gene: TRBD2; v_gene: TRBV7-9; abundance: once; CDR3aa: CASSPRLAPYNEQFF; CDR3nt: TGTGCCAGCAGCCCTCGACTAGCCCCCTACAATGAGCAGTTCTTC
j_gene: TRBJ1-1; d_gene: -; v_gene: TRBV5-1; abundance: -; CDR3aa: CASGQGNTEAFF; CDR3nt: TGCGCCAGCGGTCAAGGCAACACTGAAGCTTTCTTT
j_gene: TRBJ2-4; d_gene: -; v_gene: TRBV2; abundance: -; CDR3aa: CASSEVGPKRNIQYF; CDR3nt: TGTGCCAGCAGTGAAGTGGGACCCAAAAGAAACATTCAGTACTTC
j_gene: TRBJ1-6; d_gene: -; v_gene: TRBV6-1; abundance: -; CDR3aa: CASSEDQGSPLHF; CDR3nt: TGTGCCAGCAGTGAAGATCAGGGTTCACCCCTCCACTTT
j_gene: TRBJ2-4; d_gene: TRBD2; v_gene: TRBV14; abundance: -; CDR3aa: CASSQGGGSENIQYF; CDR3nt: TGTGCCAGCAGCCAAGGGGGAGGGTCGGAAAACATTCAGTACTTC
j_gene: TRBJ1-1; d_gene: -; v_gene: TRBV18; abundance: -; CDR3aa: CASSQGPNTEAFF; CDR3nt: TGTGCCAGCTCGCAGGGTCCGAACACTGAAGCTTTCTTT
j_gene: TRBJ2-2; d_gene: TRBD2; v_gene: TRBV5-1; abundance: -; CDR3aa: CASATSGGTGELFF; CDR3nt: TGCGCCAGCGCGACTAGCGGGGGGACCGGGGAGCTGTTTTTT